The entry below describes one T cell receptor (beta chain). The V gene's germline CDR1 is SGHTA and CDR2 FQGNSA. Trimming removed 3 bases from V and 5 bases from J, with 18 bases in between. This CDR3 has 16 amino acids. Produced via immunoSEQ multiplex PCR; TCRdb's table is partial and in-frame only. The repertoire holds over 45,000 clones, with about four fifths as singletons. The sample originates from a study of OX40 agonist ivuxolimab in advanced cancers. The material was CD4+ or CD8+ T cells sorted from blood, obtained in a trial of the OX40 agonist ivuxolimab. The V gene is TRBV7-2, the J gene TRBJ2-3; TRBD1 is a possible D gene (6 bases). The TCR was taken from an adult with an advanced solid tumor such as melanoma, head and neck, liver or kidney cancer. The CDR3 DNA is TGTGCCAGCAGCTTTAACCGCGCAGGGGCTGGAGATACGCAGTATTTT. Its translation is CASSFNRAGAGDTQYF. Full variable domain (remainder filled in from reference TRBV7-2 and TRBJ2-3): GAGVSQSPSNKVTEKGKDVELRCDPISGHTALYWYRQSLGQGLEFLIYFQGNSAPDKSGLPSDRFSAERTGGSVSTLTIQRTQQEDSAVYLCASSFNRAGAGDTQYFGPGTRLTVL.